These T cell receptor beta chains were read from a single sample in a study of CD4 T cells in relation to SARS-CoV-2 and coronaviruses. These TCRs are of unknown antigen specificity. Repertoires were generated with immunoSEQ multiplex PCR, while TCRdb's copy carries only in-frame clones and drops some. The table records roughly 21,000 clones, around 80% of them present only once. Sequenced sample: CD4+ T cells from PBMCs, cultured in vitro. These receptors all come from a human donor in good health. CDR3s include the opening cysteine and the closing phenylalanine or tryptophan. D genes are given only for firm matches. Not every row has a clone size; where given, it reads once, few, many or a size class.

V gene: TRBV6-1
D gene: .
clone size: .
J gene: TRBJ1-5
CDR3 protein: CASSDDGAWQPQHF
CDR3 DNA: TGTGCCAGCAGTGACGATGGGGCTTGGCAGCCCCAGCATTTT

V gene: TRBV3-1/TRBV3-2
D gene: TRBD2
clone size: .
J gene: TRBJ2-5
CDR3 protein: CASSQGLAGVGEETQYF
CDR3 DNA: TGTGCCAGCAGCCAAGGACTAGCGGGAGTTGGCGAAGAGACCCAGTACTTC

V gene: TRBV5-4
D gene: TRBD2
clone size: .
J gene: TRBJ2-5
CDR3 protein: CASSPRLADKTQYF
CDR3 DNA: TGTGCCAGCAGCCCTCGACTAGCGGACAAAACCCAGTACTTC

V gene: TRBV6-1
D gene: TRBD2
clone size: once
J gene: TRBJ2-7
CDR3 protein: CASSERTSGAYEQYF
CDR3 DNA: TGTGCCAGCAGTGAAAGGACTAGCGGGGCCTACGAGCAGTACTTC

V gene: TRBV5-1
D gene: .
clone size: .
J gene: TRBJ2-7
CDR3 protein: CASSQGTQEEQYF
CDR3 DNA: TGCGCCAGCAGCCAAGGAACCCAGGAAGAGCAGTACTTC

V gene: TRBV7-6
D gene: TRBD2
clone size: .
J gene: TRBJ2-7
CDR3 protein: CASSLGVGAGGFTNEQYF
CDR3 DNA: TGTGCCAGCAGCTTAGGCGTGGGAGCGGGAGGTTTTACGAACGAGCAGTACTTC

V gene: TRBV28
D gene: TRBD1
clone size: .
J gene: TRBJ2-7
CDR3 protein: CASRRTGAKSSYEQYF
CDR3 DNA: TGTGCCAGCAGGAGAACAGGGGCAAAAAGCTCCTACGAGCAGTACTTC

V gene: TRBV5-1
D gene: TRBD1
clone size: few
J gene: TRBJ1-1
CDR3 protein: CASSRSGTENTEAFF
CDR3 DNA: TGCGCCAGCAGCCGCTCCGGGACAGAGAACACTGAAGCTTTCTTT

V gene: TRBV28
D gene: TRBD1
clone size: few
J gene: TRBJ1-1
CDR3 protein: CASSLPGQGAEAFF
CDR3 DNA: TGTGCCAGCAGTTTACCGGGACAGGGGGCAGAAGCTTTCTTT

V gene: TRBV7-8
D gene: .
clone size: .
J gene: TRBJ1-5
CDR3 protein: CASSLEIGQNQPQHF
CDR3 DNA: TGTGCCAGCAGCTTAGAGATCGGCCAAAATCAGCCCCAGCATTTT

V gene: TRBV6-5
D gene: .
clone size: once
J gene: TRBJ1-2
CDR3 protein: CASSYVGMGYGYTF
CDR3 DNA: TGTGCCAGCAGTTACGTGGGTATGGGCTATGGCTACACCTTC

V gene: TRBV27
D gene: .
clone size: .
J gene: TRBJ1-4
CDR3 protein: CASSFSGTNEKLFF
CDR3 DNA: TGTGCCAGCAGTTTTAGCGGCACTAATGAAAAACTGTTTTTT

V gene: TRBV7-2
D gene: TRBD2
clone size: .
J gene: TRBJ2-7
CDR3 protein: CASSGGISSGPYEQYF
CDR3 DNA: TGTGCCAGCAGTGGTGGTATCTCTAGCGGCCCCTACGAGCAGTACTTC

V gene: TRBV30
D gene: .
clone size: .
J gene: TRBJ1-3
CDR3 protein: CAWSVGGNTIYF
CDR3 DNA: TGTGCCTGGAGTGTGGGCGGAAACACCATATATTTT

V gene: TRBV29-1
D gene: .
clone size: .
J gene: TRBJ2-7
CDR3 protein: CSVVTATSYEQYF
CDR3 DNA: TGCAGCGTTGTTACAGCGACATCCTACGAGCAGTACTTC

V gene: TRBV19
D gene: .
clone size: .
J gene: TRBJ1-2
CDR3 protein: CASSIGQRYTHGYTF
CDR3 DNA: TGTGCCAGTAGTATAGGGCAGCGATACACCCATGGCTACACCTTC

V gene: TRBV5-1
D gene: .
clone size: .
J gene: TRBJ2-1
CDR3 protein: CASSREVNEQFF
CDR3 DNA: TGCGCCAGCAGCCGCGAAGTCAATGAGCAGTTCTTC

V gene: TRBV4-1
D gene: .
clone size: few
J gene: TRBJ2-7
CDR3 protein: CASSQESRYEQYF
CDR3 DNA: TGCGCCAGCAGCCAAGAGAGCCGCTACGAGCAGTACTTC